The 12 T cell receptor beta chains below come from one sample, sequenced in a study of T cell changes during pregnancy in multiple sclerosis. Profiling relied on immunoSEQ multiplex PCR, and the TCRdb table lists in-frame clones only, not all of them. The table includes around 57,000 clones, less than 95% detected once. Here the sequenced sample was peripheral blood, taken in the third trimester of pregnancy. Receptors originate from a female donor in good health, enrolled as a control in a pregnancy study.

The chain recombines TRBV11-2 with TRBJ2-1, with unresolved D. The V end lost 4 bases, the J end lost 0 bases, and 7 bases lay between the germline ends. The CDR3 totals 14 residues. The germline CDR1 and CDR2 sequences are SGHAT and FQNNGV. As DNA, the CDR3 is TGTGCCAGCAGCTCCCCCAACTCCTACAATGAGCAGTTCTTC. Amino acids: CASSSPNSYNEQFF.

The chain couples TRBV19 to TRBJ1-5; D remains unclear. V was clipped by 7 bases and J by 1 base, with 17 bases between them. Germline V CDR1 and CDR2: LNHDA, SQIVND (reference sequence). This CDR3 has 16 residues. The CDR3 bases are TGTGCCAGTACCCCATACAAAATTGTGAGCAATCAGCCCCAGCATTTT. Amino acids: CASTPYKIVSNQPQHF.

In this sample, this clone turned up once. The chain carries TRBV5-6 and TRBJ1-3, with D tentatively TRBD1 (5 bases). This CDR3 has 13 residues. The V and J ends lost 5 bases and 3 bases respectively, with 9 bases between them. Germline V gives CDR1 SGHDT, CDR2 YYEEEE. Here the CDR3 reads CASRGPVGNTIYF. CDR3 bases: TGTGCCAGCAGGGGGCCCGTTGGAAACACCATATATTTT. Full variable domain (missing parts from reference TRBV5-6 and TRBJ1-3): DAGVTQSPTHLIKTRGQQVTLRCSPKSGHDTVSWYQQALGQGPQFIFQYYEEEERQRGNFPDRFSGHQFPNYSSELNVNALLLGDSALYLCASRGPVGNTIYFGEGSWLTVV.

This chain connects TRBV12-5 to TRBJ2-6; 8 nucleotides agree with TRBD1. CDR1 is LGHNT, CDR2 FRNRAP, per germline. Trimming cost V 1 base and J 0 bases; bases outside gene matches: 8. The CDR3 is made up of 19 amino acids. CDR3 sequence reads: CASGLATGTGSSGANVLTF. The CDR3 nucleotides are TGTGCTAGTGGTTTGGCAACCGGGACAGGAAGCTCTGGGGCCAACGTCCTGACTTTC.

This rearrangement joins TRBV2 to TRBJ2-2; D not resolved. CDR1 SNHLY and CDR2 FYNNEI come from the germline V gene. Trimming removed 2 bases from V and 1 base from J, with 14 bases in between. The CDR3 length is 17 residues. CDR3 nucleotides: TGTGCCAGCAGTGAATGGTTTGCTACGGGGAACACCGGGGAGCTGTTTTTT. Its translation: CASSEWFATGNTGELFF.

The chain couples TRBV11-2 to TRBJ2-5; no clear D. The CDR3 spans 12 residues. Germline V CDR1 and CDR2: SGHAT, FQNNGV. Trimming removed 5 bases at V and 5 bases at J, with 9 bases between. The chain's CDR3 is CASSPLRETQYF. In DNA, the CDR3 is TGTGCCAGCAGCCCTCTGCGGGAGACCCAGTACTTC.

The genes are TRBV6-1 and TRBJ1-1; 8 bases map to TRBD1. This CDR3 is built from 15 residues. The germline V gene encodes CDR1 MNHNS and CDR2 SASEGT. V trimming: 5 bases; J trimming: 2 bases; junction bases outside the gene matches: 7. The CDR3, as DNA: TGTGCCAGCAGTCCAACAGGGGGACGAAACACTGAAGCTTTCTTT. Translating gives CASSPTGGRNTEAFF.

This sequence joins TRBV29-1 and TRBJ2-1, with 9 positions matching TRBD2. The V gene end was trimmed by 6 bases and the J gene end by 9 bases; junction bases not matched to a gene: 12. This CDR3 region has 14 residues. Germline V lookup: CDR1 SQVTM, CDR2 ANQGSEA. The CDR3: CSVRIAGGPGEQFF. The CDR3 nucleotides are TGCAGCGTGCGGATCGCGGGGGGGCCGGGTGAGCAGTTCTTC.

This sequence joins TRBV5-6 and TRBJ1-5; 10 bases are shared with TRBD1. With V trimmed by 1 base and J by 4 bases, 2 bases remained unmatched. Germline-derived CDR1 and CDR2 are SGHDT and YYEEEE. The CDR3 extends over 15 amino acids. CDR3 protein: CASSLRGQGNQPQHF. The CDR3 nucleotides are TGTGCCAGCAGCTTGAGGGGACAGGGGAATCAGCCCCAGCATTTT.

V is TRBV14 and J is TRBJ2-5; the match to TRBD2 covers 8 bases. The CDR3 is made up of 14 amino acids. J gave up 2 bases and V 4 bases, and 3 bases lay outside the gene matches. Germline V gene sequence: CDR1 SGHDN, CDR2 FVKESK. CDR3 bases: TGTGCCAGCAGCCGCGGGGGGCTACAAGAGACCCAGTACTTC. Residues: CASSRGGLQETQYF.

CDR3 nucleotide sequence: TGCGCCAGCAGCTTTAGGACTAGCGAGGCTGTTAACACCGGGGAGCTGTTTTTT. Translated: CASSFRTSEAVNTGELFF. The rearrangement uses TRBV5-1 and TRBJ2-2, with 9 bases matching TRBD2. V shed 2 bases and J 2 bases; nucleotides not matched to a gene: 10. The germline V gene has CDR1 SGHRS and CDR2 YFSETQ. CDR3 length: 18 residues.

This clone was counted only a few times. This chain joins TRBV9 and TRBJ1-4; TRBD1 matches 7 bases. CDR1 SGDLS and CDR2 YYNGEE come from the germline V gene. Trimming removed 4 bases from V and 0 bases from J; junction bases left unmatched: 6. CDR3 length: 16 amino acids. The CDR3 region is CASSTSGQATNEKLFF. The CDR3 nucleotides read TGTGCCAGCAGCACCTCCGGACAGGCAACTAATGAAAAACTGTTTTTT.